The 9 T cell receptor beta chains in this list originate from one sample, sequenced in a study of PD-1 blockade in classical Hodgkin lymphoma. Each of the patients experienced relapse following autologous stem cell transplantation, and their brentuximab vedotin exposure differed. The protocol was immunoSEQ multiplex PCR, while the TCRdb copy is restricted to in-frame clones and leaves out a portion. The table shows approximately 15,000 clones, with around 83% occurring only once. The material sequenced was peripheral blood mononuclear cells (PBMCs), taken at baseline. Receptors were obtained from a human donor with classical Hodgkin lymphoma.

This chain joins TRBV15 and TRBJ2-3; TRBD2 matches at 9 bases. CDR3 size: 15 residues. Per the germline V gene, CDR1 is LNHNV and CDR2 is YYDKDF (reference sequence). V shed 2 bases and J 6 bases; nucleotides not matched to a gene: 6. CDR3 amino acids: CATSRTIAGVDTQYF. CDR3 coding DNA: TGTGCCACCAGCAGAACTATAGCGGGAGTGGATACGCAGTATTTT. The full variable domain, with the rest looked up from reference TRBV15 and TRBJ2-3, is DAMVIQNPRYQVTQFGKPVTLSCSQTLNHNVMYWYQQKSSQAPKLLFHYYDKDFNNEADTPDNFQSRRPNTSFCFLDIRSPGLGDTAMYLCATSRTIAGVDTQYFGPGTRLTVL.

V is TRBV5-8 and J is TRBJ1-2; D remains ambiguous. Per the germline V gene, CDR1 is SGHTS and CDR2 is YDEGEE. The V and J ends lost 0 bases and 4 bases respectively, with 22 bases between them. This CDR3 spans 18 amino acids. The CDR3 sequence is CASSLALASFLYPYGYTF. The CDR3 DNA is TGTGCCAGCAGCTTGGCACTGGCCAGCTTTCTATATCCCTATGGCTACACCTTC.

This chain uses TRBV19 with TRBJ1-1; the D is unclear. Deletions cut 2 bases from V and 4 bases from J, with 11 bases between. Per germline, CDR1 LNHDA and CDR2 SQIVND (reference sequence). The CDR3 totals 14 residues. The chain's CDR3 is CASSITVAATEAFF. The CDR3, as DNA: TGTGCCAGTAGTATAACGGTGGCAGCCACTGAAGCTTTCTTT.

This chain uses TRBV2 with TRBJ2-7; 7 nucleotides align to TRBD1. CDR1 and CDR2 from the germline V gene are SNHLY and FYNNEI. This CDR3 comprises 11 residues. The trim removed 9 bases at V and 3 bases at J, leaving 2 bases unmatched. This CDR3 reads CASRQGYEQYF. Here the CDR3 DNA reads TGTGCCAGTAGACAGGGCTACGAGCAGTACTTC. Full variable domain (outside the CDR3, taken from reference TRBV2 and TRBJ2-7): EPEVTQTPSHQVTQMGQEVILRCVPISNHLYFYWYRQILGQKVEFLVSFYNNEISEKSEIFDDQFSVERPDGSNFTLKIRSTKLEDSAMYFCASRQGYEQYFGPGTRLTVT.

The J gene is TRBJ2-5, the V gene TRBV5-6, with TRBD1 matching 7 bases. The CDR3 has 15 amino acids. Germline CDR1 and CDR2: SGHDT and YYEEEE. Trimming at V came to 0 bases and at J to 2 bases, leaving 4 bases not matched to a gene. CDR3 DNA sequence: TGTGCCAGCAGCTTGGGGGACAGACAACAAGAGACCCAGTACTTC. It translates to CASSLGDRQQETQYF.

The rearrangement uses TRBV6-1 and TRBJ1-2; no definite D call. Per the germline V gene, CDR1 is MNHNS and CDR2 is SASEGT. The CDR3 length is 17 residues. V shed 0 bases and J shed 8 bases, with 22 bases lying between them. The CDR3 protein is CASSEAVGVISGEGYTF. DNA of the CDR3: TGTGCCAGCAGTGAAGCGGTCGGCGTAATTTCGGGCGAGGGCTACACCTTC.

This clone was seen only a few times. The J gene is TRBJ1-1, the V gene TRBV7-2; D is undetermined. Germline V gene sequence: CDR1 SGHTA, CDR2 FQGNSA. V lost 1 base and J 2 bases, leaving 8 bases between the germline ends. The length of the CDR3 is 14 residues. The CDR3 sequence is CASSLEGGNTEAFF. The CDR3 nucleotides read TGTGCCAGCAGCTTAGAGGGCGGCAACACTGAAGCTTTCTTT.

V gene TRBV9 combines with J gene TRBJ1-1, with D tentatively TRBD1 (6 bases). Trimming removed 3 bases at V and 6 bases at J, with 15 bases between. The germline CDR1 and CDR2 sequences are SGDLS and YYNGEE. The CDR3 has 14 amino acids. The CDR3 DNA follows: TGTGCCAGCAGCGCTGGAGGGGGTTTGGCTGAAGCTTTCTTT. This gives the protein CASSAGGGLAEAFF.

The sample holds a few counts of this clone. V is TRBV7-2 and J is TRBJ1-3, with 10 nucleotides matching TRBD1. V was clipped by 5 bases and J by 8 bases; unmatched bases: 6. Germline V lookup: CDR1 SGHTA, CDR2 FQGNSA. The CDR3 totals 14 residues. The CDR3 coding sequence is TGTGCCAGCAGCCCCCCGGGGACAGGGGACACCATATATTTT. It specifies CASSPPGTGDTIYF.